This T cell receptor (beta chain) was observed in a study of human T cells and chemical hapten exposure. Study overall: 2% DPC applied to an approximately 2 cm by approximately 2 cm arm area sensitized donors. Read at 6 days, the patch tests placed 0.01% DPC on the upper back. Broader study findings: After DPC sensitization, TCRs above 1 in 1000 frequency showed no change.

Trimming took off 8 bases at V and 3 bases at J, with 13 bases between the two ends. This CDR3 has 13 amino acids. The germline V gene encodes CDR1 SQVTM and CDR2 ANQGSEA. Sample time point: patch test 3, about 24 weeks after DPC sensitization. Noted treatment: therapeutic diphenylcyclopropenone sensitization with weekly scalp DPC. To note about this clonotype: Its antigen is as yet unknown.

MiXCR was run by TCRdb on the RACE reads, yielding one entry per CDR3 protein. Of fewer than 80,000 distinct CDR3 sequences detected, 9.5% to 11% appear once; the ten largest clones hold about 2%. The material sequenced was whole blood, taken in connection with sensitization to the hapten diphenylcyclopropenone (DPC). The source is a young woman with alopecia areata. Some clones in this sample may be carry-over from other donors' samples. This chain joins TRBV29-1 and TRBJ2-2; the D gene is possibly TRBD2 (6 bases). Written as DNA, the CDR3 is TGCAGCACCTTGCGGGGTGACACCGGGGAGCTGTTTTTT. Residues: CSTLRGDTGELFF.